This T cell receptor (beta chain) was identified in a study of radiotherapy plus CTLA-4 blockade in lung cancer. Using immunoSEQ multiplex PCR, the repertoire was profiled, and TCRdb retains in-frame clones only, with some absent. The repertoire has roughly 98,000 clones, about four fifths of them found once; the top ten carry roughly 15%. This clone has more than one count but fewer than ten. Trimming removed 3 bases at V and 5 bases at J, with 8 bases between. There are 12 residues in the CDR3. Germline V gene lookup returns CDR1 SGHVS and CDR2 FNYEAQ. This sample comprised peripheral blood, obtained from a patient treated with radiotherapy plus ipilimumab. This chain uses TRBV7-6 with TRBJ2-7; D gene ambiguous. The sequence derives from a human donor with non-small cell lung cancer that progressed on radiotherapy plus ipilimumab. The CDR3 loop reads CASSLTVDEQYF. The DNA for the CDR3 is TGTGCCAGCAGCTTGACGGTCGACGAGCAGTACTTC.